The T cell receptor beta chain under discussion was sequenced for a study of T cells of healthy individuals. This clonotype was seen a handful of times. This CDR3 is 13 amino acids long. V lost 5 bases, J lost 4 bases, and 12 bases lay in between. CDR1 and CDR2 from the germline V gene are SGHTA and FQGNSA. TCRdb independently ran MiXCR on the 5' RACE reads; one entry per CDR3 protein. The sample holds about 100,000 distinct CDR3 sequences, roughly 15% seen once. The clonotype was recovered from a human donor in good health. V is TRBV7-2 and J is TRBJ2-7; D gene ambiguous. CDR3 sequence: CASSLTNRYEQYF. In DNA, the CDR3 is TGTGCCAGCAGCCTAACAAACCGATACGAGCAGTACTTC. The whole variable domain, filled in from reference TRBV7-2 and TRBJ2-7, reads GAGVSQSPSNKVTEKGKDVELRCDPISGHTALYWYRQSLGQGLEFLIYFQGNSAPDKSGLPSDRFSAERTGGSVSTLTIQRTQQEDSAVYLCASSLTNRYEQYFGPGTRLTVT.